This T cell receptor beta chain was documented in a study of blood T cells in healthy people across ages. General study points: There was no known CMV status for donors, so expanded clonotype changes were possibly confounded.

Each sample yielded at least 6 micrograms of PBMC total RNA. V lost 8 bases to trimming and J lost 0 bases, with 15 bases between them. The CDR3 runs to 14 residues. The germline V gene has CDR1 SQVTM and CDR2 ANQGSEA. Together with a sample-barcoded 5' primer, a J-beta primer mix was included in a second PCR lasting about 7 to 11 cycles. TCRdb reanalysed the 5' RACE reads using MiXCR and keeps one entry per CDR3 protein. The sample contains 550,000 to 700,000 distinct CDR3 sequences, about 25% of which appear only once. This clonotype turned up a few times. Its antigen is as yet unknown. The rearrangement links TRBV29-1 to TRBJ2-3; no firm D call. The clonotype was recovered from a woman aged 70-85 years in good health. The sample comprised blood. In DNA form, the CDR3 reads TGCAGCACTGAGACGGGCGGTAGCACAGATACGCAGTATTTT. Amino acid sequence: CSTETGGSTDTQYF.